Listed below are T cell receptor beta chains from one sample, sequenced in a study of T cells in Graves' hyperthyroidism and ophthalmopathy. TCRdb ran MiXCR on the multiplex PCR reads and lists one entry per CDR3 protein. The sample has 350,000 to 450,000 distinct CDR3 sequences; approximately 18% are singletons. Sequenced material: blood. These receptors were collected from a woman in her twenties or thirties with Graves' hyperthyroidism that later progressed to Graves' ophthalmopathy. The CDR3 runs from the conserved cysteine through the conserved F or W. Each record gives: V gene, clone size, J gene, D gene, CDR3 DNA, CDR3 protein. The D gene is left open where the match is weak. Part of the rows lack a size; the others show once, few, many or a class for expanded clones.

TRBV20-1,NA,TRBJ2-1,NA,TGCAGTGCTCAGCGGAAAGGGGTCTACAATGAGCAGTTCTTC,CSAQRKGVYNEQFF
TRBV6-2/TRBV6-3,many,TRBJ2-3,NA,TGTGCCAGCCACAGGGAAAGGGACTCACAGGATACGCAGTATTTT,CASHRERDSQDTQYF
TRBV6-2/TRBV6-3,many,TRBJ2-1,NA,TGTGCCAGCAGTTACTCGTACGGACAGCTCTACAATGAGCAGTTCTTC,CASSYSYGQLYNEQFF
TRBV4-1,few,TRBJ2-7,NA,TGCGCCAGCAGCCAAGGTGTCCGGGCTGTCGAGCAGTACTTC,CASSQGVRAVEQYF
TRBV10-1,NA,TRBJ2-3,NA,TGCGCCAGCAGTGAGTCTGGACAGATAGATACGCAGTATTTT,CASSESGQIDTQYF
TRBV6-2/TRBV6-3,NA,TRBJ1-2,TRBD1,TGTGCCAGCAGTGTGGACAGGGGGTTGAGGGTAGGGGGCTACACCTTC,CASSVDRGLRVGGYTF
TRBV4-2,many,TRBJ2-1,TRBD2,TGTGCCAGCAGCCGAGGGGGCGGGGGGGCTAAGAATGAGCAGTTCTTC,CASSRGGGGAKNEQFF
TRBV4-1,many,TRBJ2-7,NA,TGCGCCAGCACTCAAGGATCGGGACGCCGGTCCTACGAGCAGTACTTC,CASTQGSGRRSYEQYF
TRBV4-2,many,TRBJ2-7,TRBD2,TGTGCCAGCAGCCTGGCTATAGCGGGGGAGTCCTACGAGCAGTACTTC,CASSLAIAGESYEQYF
TRBV11-3,NA,TRBJ2-2,TRBD2,TGTGCCAGCAGCTTAAAGTCCGGGACTAGCGGAAACACCGGGGAGCTGTTTTTT,CASSLKSGTSGNTGELFF
TRBV9,NA,TRBJ1-5,NA,TGTGCCAGCAGCCCACTTGGGGGATACAATCAGCCCCAGCATTTT,CASSPLGGYNQPQHF
TRBV28,many,TRBJ1-2,TRBD1,TGTGCCAGCAGTTTAGTGGGACAGTTGACCTACACCTTC,CASSLVGQLTYTF
TRBV30,many,TRBJ2-5,NA,TGTGCCTGGAGTGTAGGAGATGACCGGGACTTC,CAWSVGDDRDF
TRBV4-1,NA,TRBJ1-5,NA,TGCGCCAGCAGCCAAGGACAGGTTGCTAGCAATCAGCCCCAGCATTTT,CASSQGQVASNQPQHF
TRBV6-1,few,TRBJ1-5,NA,TGTGCCAGCAGTGTAGGCAGGGATGGCAATCAGCCCCAGCATTTT,CASSVGRDGNQPQHF
TRBV25-1,few,TRBJ1-2,NA,TGTGCCAGCACCGAAGATGGACAGATTTTCTATGGCTACACCTTC,CASTEDGQIFYGYTF
TRBV3-1,NA,TRBJ1-4,TRBD1,TGTGCCAGCAGCCACGGGACAGGGGCTGAAAAACTGTTTTTT,CASSHGTGAEKLFF
TRBV11-2,NA,TRBJ2-5,TRBD2,TGTGCCAGCAGCCTAGCGGGGGGACCCCAAGAGACCCAGTACTTC,CASSLAGGPQETQYF
TRBV2,NA,TRBJ1-6,TRBD1,TGTGCCAGCAGAACCGGACAGGGAAATTCACCCCTCCACTTT,CASRTGQGNSPLHF
TRBV28,many,TRBJ2-1,TRBD2,TGTGCCAGCAGCGGACCCGTAGCGGGGGGGCGTTGGTATGAGCAGTTCTTC,CASSGPVAGGRWYEQFF
TRBV5-1,NA,TRBJ1-1,TRBD1,TGCGCCAGCCAACGGACAGGGAGCACTGAAGCTTTCTTT,CASQRTGSTEAFF
TRBV20-1,many,TRBJ2-3,NA,TGCAGTGCTAGTACCTTCCCCCCGGATACGCAGTATTTT,CSASTFPPDTQYF
TRBV5-1,NA,TRBJ2-3,TRBD2,TGCGCCAGCAGCCTTAGCGGGGGGGCGTCAGATACGCAGTATTTT,CASSLSGGASDTQYF
TRBV6-2/TRBV6-3,many,TRBJ2-1,NA,TGTGCCAGCAGTTACGTCGCCGTATACAATGAGCAGTTCTTC,CASSYVAVYNEQFF
TRBV29-1,many,TRBJ2-1,NA,TGCAGCACCGTGAGGGCAGGGGACAATGAGCAGTTCTTC,CSTVRAGDNEQFF
TRBV10-3,many,TRBJ1-2,NA,TGTGCCGCGCTAGAACAGGGAACCTATGGCTACACCTTC,CAALEQGTYGYTF
TRBV19,NA,TRBJ1-3,NA,TGTGCCAGTAGTACAGGGGACTTCTCTGGAAACACCATATATTTT,CASSTGDFSGNTIYF
TRBV2,many,TRBJ2-5,NA,TGTGCCAGCAGTAGGGAGACGGAGGGGCAAGAGACCCAGTACTTC,CASSRETEGQETQYF
TRBV20-1,NA,TRBJ1-5,NA,TGCAGTGGGAAGGGTAGCAATCAGCCCCAGCATTTT,CSGKGSNQPQHF
TRBV27,few,TRBJ2-7,TRBD2,TGTGCCAGCAGTTTATTCGGCGGGAGTTTGTGGGAGCAGTACTTC,CASSLFGGSLWEQYF
TRBV6-4,once,TRBJ2-1,NA,TGTGCCAGCAGTGTCTTGCGTCGACGGTACAATGAGCAGTTCTTC,CASSVLRRRYNEQFF
TRBV15,many,TRBJ1-2,TRBD1,TGTGCCACCAGCAGAGAACAGGGGATGGTCTATGGCTACACCTTC,CATSREQGMVYGYTF
TRBV29-1,many,TRBJ2-5,TRBD1,TGCAGCGTTGCACCCCGGACAGGGGGAGAGACCCAGTACTTC,CSVAPRTGGETQYF
TRBV19,few,TRBJ1-3,NA,TGTGCCAGTAGTCGGCTGAAATCACCACCTGGGGACACCATATATTTT,CASSRLKSPPGDTIYF
TRBV2,many,TRBJ2-1,TRBD2,TGTGCCAGCAGCAGACTAGCGGGGGTAAACGAGCAGTTCTTC,CASSRLAGVNEQFF
TRBV2,NA,TRBJ1-2,NA,TGTGCCAGCAGTGAATGGGGGGGCGGCTATGGCTACACCTTC,CASSEWGGGYGYTF
TRBV2,many,TRBJ2-1,NA,TGTGCCAGCAGTGAAAGGAACCGGCAGTTCTTC,CASSERNRQFF
TRBV29-1,many,TRBJ2-1,NA,TGCAGCGTCCGAAACGGTTATAGCTCCTACAATGAGCAGTTCTTC,CSVRNGYSSYNEQFF
TRBV2,many,TRBJ2-7,NA,TGTGCCAGCAGTGATCGGACCGATAACTACGAGCAGTACTTC,CASSDRTDNYEQYF
TRBV3-1,many,TRBJ2-5,NA,TGTGCCAGCAGCCCCAATGGAGAGACCCAGTACTTC,CASSPNGETQYF
TRBV15,many,TRBJ1-2,NA,TGTGCCACCAGCAGAGATAGGGCTGGCTATGGCTACACCTTC,CATSRDRAGYGYTF
TRBV5-6,once,TRBJ1-1,NA,TGTGCCAGCAGCTTGGTCCCCACATCGAACACTGAAGCTTTCTTT,CASSLVPTSNTEAFF
TRBV11-2,many,TRBJ2-1,TRBD1,TGTGCCAGCAGCTCGGTGCAGGGGGTAGGCGAGCAGTTCTTC,CASSSVQGVGEQFF
TRBV7-6,many,TRBJ2-5,NA,TGTGCCAGCAGCTCCGGGACCAACGAAGAGACCCAGTACTTC,CASSSGTNEETQYF
TRBV4-1,many,TRBJ2-5,TRBD2,TGCGCCAGCAGCCAAGGTGGGGTGGGACTAGCGGAGACCCAGTACTTC,CASSQGGVGLAETQYF
TRBV27,many,TRBJ1-5,NA,TGTGCCAGCAGTTTCGGGGGGCTCGGTAGTCAGCCCCAGCATTTT,CASSFGGLGSQPQHF
TRBV6-2/TRBV6-3,many,TRBJ1-3,NA,TGTGCCAGCAGACCTGACACAGGGATAGGAAACACCATATATTTT,CASRPDTGIGNTIYF
TRBV3-1,NA,TRBJ2-5,NA,TGTGCCAGCAGCCAATATGGGGATCAAGAGACCCAGTACTTC,CASSQYGDQETQYF
TRBV4-1,few,TRBJ2-4,NA,TGCGCCAGCAGCCAAGGCGCAGGGGACATTCAGTACTTC,CASSQGAGDIQYF
TRBV28,many,TRBJ2-7,TRBD2,TGTGCCAGCAGAAGCGACCCCGGGATAGCGGGTACCTACGAGCAGTACTTC,CASRSDPGIAGTYEQYF
TRBV28,many,TRBJ1-3,NA,TGTGCCAGCATCCCCACTTGGGGTAGTGGAAACACCATATATTTT,CASIPTWGSGNTIYF
TRBV27,many,TRBJ2-2,NA,TGTGCCAGCAGTTTATTTCCCGAGCGGAACACCGGGGAGCTGTTTTTT,CASSLFPERNTGELFF
TRBV6-1,NA,TRBJ2-5,NA,TGTGCCAGCAGTCAAGGACAGCACCAAGAGACCCAGTACTTC,CASSQGQHQETQYF
TRBV4-1,few,TRBJ2-1,NA,TGCGCCAGCAGCCAAGTGACGACGTTCTATGAGCAGTTCTTC,CASSQVTTFYEQFF
TRBV2,many,TRBJ1-1,NA,TGTGCCAGCATAGGCTCTCGGGGGGACACTGAAGCTTTCTTT,CASIGSRGDTEAFF